These 27 T cell receptor beta chains originate from one sample sequenced in a study of radiotherapy plus CTLA-4 blockade in lung cancer. The data were produced by immunoSEQ multiplex PCR, yet TCRdb's version contains in-frame clones alone and is incomplete. The table includes some 60,000 clones, 70% to 80% detected once. This material consisted of peripheral blood, taken from a patient treated with radiotherapy plus ipilimumab. The receptor set was obtained from a human donor with non-small cell lung cancer who had a complete response to radiotherapy plus ipilimumab.

This chain links TRBV11-2 with TRBJ2-7; D perhaps matches TRBD2 (5 bases). This CDR3 contains 13 residues. Germline V gene data show CDR1 as SGHAT and CDR2 as FQNNGV. Trimming shortened V by 1 base and J by 6 bases, and 10 bases separated the two germline ends. CDR3 DNA sequence: TGTGCCAGCAGCTTAGTCCTAGAGGGCGAGCAGTACGTC. It translates to CASSLVLEGEQYV.

The rearrangement links TRBV11-3 to TRBJ2-3; 7 nucleotides agree with TRBD1. The trim removed 6 bases at V and 4 bases at J, leaving 7 bases unmatched. The CDR3 consists of 14 residues. In germline, CDR1 is SGHNT, CDR2 YENEEA. CDR3 amino acids: CASSSEGASDTQYF. In DNA, the CDR3 is TGTGCCAGCAGTAGTGAGGGGGCCTCAGATACGCAGTATTTT.

The chain combines TRBV6-5 with TRBJ2-1; D call uncertain. V was pared by 6 bases and J by 12 bases, with 15 bases between. The V gene's germline CDR1 is MNHEY and CDR2 SVGAGI. This CDR3 has 12 residues. The DNA for the CDR3 is TGTGCCAGCAGGGCGACTTCCTCGGTGCAGTTCTTC. Protein sequence: CASRATSSVQFF.

This chain links TRBV4-3 with TRBJ1-5; no clear D gene. The germline CDR1 and CDR2 sequences are LGHNA and YSLEER. V dropped 0 bases and J dropped 6 bases, with 9 bases sitting between them. CDR3 length: 14 residues. CDR3 nucleotides: TGCGCCAGCAGCCAAGATGTGGGGAGTCAGCCCCAGCATTTT. The encoded protein is CASSQDVGSQPQHF.

The CDR3 bases are TGTGCCAGCAGCCCCACTAGCGGGGGTAATTCTTACAATGAGCAGTTCTTC. It encodes CASSPTSGGNSYNEQFF. J is TRBJ2-1 and V is TRBV7-2, with 11 bases lining up with TRBD2. Germline CDR1 reads SGHTA; CDR2 reads FQGNSA. J lost 4 bases, V lost 5 bases, and 10 bases had no gene match. CDR3 length equals 17 residues.

This chain connects TRBV10-3 to TRBJ1-2; 9 bases align to TRBD1. In germline, CDR1 is ENHRY, CDR2 SYGVKD. Trimming removed 6 bases from V and 5 bases from J; junction bases left unmatched: 7. This CDR3 is built from 14 residues. The CDR3 DNA sequence: TGTGCCATCAGCAGAGGGGACAGGGAGTATGGCTACACCTTC. Its translation: CAISRGDREYGYTF.

The DNA for the CDR3 is TGTGCCAGCAGTGAAAGGAGGGGGACAGGGAATCGATTAAGCAATCAGCCCCAGCATTTT. Translated, it gives CASSERRGTGNRLSNQPQHF. The chain has TRBV6-1 and TRBJ1-5, with 9 nucleotides matching TRBD1. The CDR3 totals 20 residues. Trimming took 2 bases from V and 1 from J; bases not matched to a gene: 15. Germline V gene sequence: CDR1 MNHNS, CDR2 SASEGT.

This chain uses TRBV2 with TRBJ2-5, with TRBD1 identical over 7 bases. The CDR3 runs 15 residues. Germline V CDR1 and CDR2: SNHLY, FYNNEI. Losses at the gene ends were 5 bases for V and 4 bases for J; bases not matched to a gene: 10. CDR3 loop: CASSRDRVVGETQYF. Here the CDR3 DNA reads TGTGCCAGCAGTCGAGACAGGGTGGTAGGAGAGACCCAGTACTTC. Together with reference TRBV2 and TRBJ2-5, the CDR3 gives the full variable domain: EPEVTQTPSHQVTQMGQEVILRCVPISNHLYFYWYRQILGQKVEFLVSFYNNEISEKSEIFDDQFSVERPDGSNFTLKIRSTKLEDSAMYFCASSRDRVVGETQYFGPGTRLLVL.

A few counts support this clone. CDR3 in amino acids: CASSLVVANYGYTF. The CDR3 DNA reads as TGTGCCAGCAGCTTGGTAGTAGCTAACTATGGCTACACCTTC. This rearrangement joins TRBV5-6 to TRBJ1-2, with no clear D. V gave up 0 bases and J gave up 0 bases, with 6 bases separating them. CDR3 size: 14 residues. Germline V gives CDR1 SGHDT, CDR2 YYEEEE.

J is TRBJ1-4 and V is TRBV7-9; weak D call: TRBD1 (6 bases). The CDR3 runs to 16 residues. Germline V CDR1 and CDR2: SEHNR, FQNEAQ (reference sequence). V was trimmed by 5 bases and J by 2 bases, leaving 15 bases between them. This chain's CDR3 is CASSARGAGTNEKLFF. Written as DNA, the CDR3 is TGTGCCAGCAGCGCTCGGGGGGCAGGGACTAATGAAAAACTGTTTTTT.

To note about this clone: The junction differs from germline at one of its ends, possibly a read error. This sequence joins TRBV6-1 and TRBJ2-7; TRBD1 matches 9 bases. Germline-derived CDR1 and CDR2 are MNHNS and SASEGT. The CDR3 runs to 14 residues. DNA for the CDR3: TGTGCCAGCAGTGCCCGGACAGGGGCCTACGGGCAGTACTTC. Protein sequence: CASSARTGAYGQYF.

A few counts support this clone. This chain uses TRBV19 with TRBJ2-1; TRBD2 matches at 13 bases. After removal of 5 bases from V and 8 bases from J, the junction contained 6 bases not matched to a gene. Germline V gene lookup returns CDR1 LNHDA and CDR2 SQIVND (reference sequence). The CDR3 is 15 amino acids. CDR3 bases: TGTGCCAGTAGTTTACTAGCGGGAGGGGGCGATGAGCAGTTCTTC. This translates into CASSLLAGGGDEQFF.

This sequence joins TRBV6-5 and TRBJ2-1, with unresolved D. Trimming removed 4 bases at V and 0 bases at J, with 7 bases between. Germline lookup yields CDR1 MNHEY and CDR2 SVGAGI. The CDR3 sequence is 14 residues long. The CDR3 sequence: CASSSRSSYNEQFF. The CDR3 DNA reads TGTGCCAGCAGTTCCAGATCCTCCTACAATGAGCAGTTCTTC.

In its sample, this clone was seen a few times. The chain joins TRBV7-9 to TRBJ1-5, with 8 bases lining up with TRBD1. J gave up 0 bases and V 1 base, and 2 bases lay outside the gene matches. CDR1 and CDR2 from the germline V gene are SEHNR and FQNEAQ (reference sequence). This CDR3 is built from 16 residues. DNA of the CDR3: TGTGCCAGCAGCTTAGGGACAGGGAGTAGCAATCAGCCCCAGCATTTT. Translated: CASSLGTGSSNQPQHF.

The J gene is TRBJ2-3, the V gene TRBV7-2; TRBD2 matches at 8 bases. The ends lost 5 bases at V and 1 base at J; junction bases unmatched: 8. From germline, CDR1 is SGHTA and CDR2 FQGNSA. The CDR3 contains 16 residues. CDR3 bases: TGTGCCAGCAGCAGCCCGGGACTAGGGCGCACAGATACGCAGTATTTT. This encodes CASSSPGLGRTDTQYF.

This clone was seen a single time. The chain carries TRBV7-9 and TRBJ1-2; tentatively, D is TRBD1 (6 bases). The germline gives CDR1 SEHNR, CDR2 FQNEAQ (reference sequence). Trimming cost V 2 bases and J 2 bases, with 12 bases left between them. CDR3 length: 15 residues. The CDR3 sequence is CASSLLYRVNYGYTF. DNA for the CDR3: TGTGCCAGCAGCTTATTGTACAGGGTCAACTATGGCTACACCTTC.

This chain uses TRBV11-3 with TRBJ1-4; D is undetermined. CDR1 SGHNT and CDR2 YENEEA come from the germline V gene. The CDR3 is made up of 15 amino acids. V lost 0 bases and J lost 7, with 12 bases in between. The CDR3 sequence is CASSLDGASFEKLFF. Written as DNA, the CDR3 is TGTGCCAGCAGCTTAGATGGTGCGAGTTTTGAAAAACTGTTTTTT.

The chain employs TRBV18 and TRBJ2-5; possibly TRBD2 for D (6 bases). The CDR3 has 13 residues. V was pared by 1 base and J by 3 bases, with 6 bases between. From germline, CDR1 is KGHSH and CDR2 LQKENI. This CDR3 reads CASSPRREETQYF. The CDR3 nucleotides read TGTGCCAGCTCACCACGGAGGGAAGAGACCCAGTACTTC.

This clone was recorded only once. The rearrangement uses TRBV5-4 and TRBJ2-5, with 8 bases identical to TRBD1. This CDR3 has 15 amino acids. V gave up 2 bases and J gave up 5 bases; unmatched junction bases: 8. From germline, CDR1 is SGHNT and CDR2 YYREEE (reference sequence). CDR3 amino acids: CASSLKTGVAETQYF. The CDR3 DNA sequence: TGTGCCAGCAGCTTAAAGACAGGGGTCGCGGAGACCCAGTACTTC.

The chain recombines TRBV2 with TRBJ2-3; 11 bases line up with TRBD2. The germline gives CDR1 SNHLY, CDR2 FYNNEI. There are 15 residues in the CDR3. The V and J ends lost 8 bases and 6 bases, in that order; junction bases with no gene match: 10. The CDR3 bases are TGTGCCAGCTCCCAGTTAGCGGGGGGGAGGGATACGCAGTATTTT. Translation gives CASSQLAGGRDTQYF.

The chain carries TRBV15 and TRBJ2-7; tentative D call: TRBD1 (6 bases). Germline CDR1 is LNHNV and CDR2 is YYDKDF (reference sequence). The CDR3 has 14 residues. Trimming took 0 bases from V and 2 from J, leaving 8 bases between them. This chain's CDR3 is CATSREGTTYEQYF. The CDR3, as DNA: TGTGCCACCAGCAGAGAGGGGACAACCTACGAGCAGTACTTC. Together with reference TRBV15 and TRBJ2-7, the CDR3 gives the full variable domain: DAMVIQNPRYQVTQFGKPVTLSCSQTLNHNVMYWYQQKSSQAPKLLFHYYDKDFNNEADTPDNFQSRRPNTSFCFLDIRSPGLGDTAMYLCATSREGTTYEQYFGPGTRLTVT.

This chain joins TRBV18 and TRBJ1-6; 10 nucleotides agree with TRBD1. J lost 7 bases, V lost 3 bases, and 6 bases had no gene match. Germline lookup yields CDR1 KGHSH and CDR2 LQKENI. The CDR3 totals 16 residues. CDR3 loop: CASSPETGGRNSPLHF. CDR3 bases: TGTGCCAGCTCACCCGAGACAGGGGGCAGAAATTCACCCCTCCACTTT.

The J gene is TRBJ2-2, the V gene TRBV18; maybe TRBD1 (6 bases). V lost 3 bases and J lost 0, with 8 bases in between. Germline loops: CDR1 KGHSH, CDR2 LQKENI. The CDR3 consists of 15 residues. DNA of the CDR3: TGTGCCAGCTCACCGGACAGCGCGAACACCGGGGAGCTGTTTTTT. Encoded protein: CASSPDSANTGELFF.

The chain employs TRBV5-6 and TRBJ2-2; a weak D match, TRBD2 (7 bases). CDR1 is SGHDT and CDR2 is YYEEEE in the germline V gene. V was pared by 4 bases and J by 6 bases, with 19 bases between. CDR3 length: 16 residues. The CDR3 DNA reads as TGTGCCAGCAGCCTACGCGGGGGCGGAGGGGCCGGGGAGCTGTTTTTT. This gives the protein CASSLRGGGGAGELFF.

The rearrangement links TRBV19 to TRBJ2-1; the D gene is possibly TRBD1 (6 bases). Trimming took off 5 bases at V and 9 bases at J, with 17 bases between the two ends. Germline V gene data show CDR1 as LNHDA and CDR2 as SQIVND (reference sequence). The CDR3 has 14 residues. CDR3 DNA: TGTGCCAGTAGTCGAGGGGGTGATAGAGGTGAGCAGTTCTTC. It is translated as CASSRGGDRGEQFF.

The rearrangement joins TRBV5-4 to TRBJ1-2; 7 bases are a match to TRBD1. Germline lookup yields CDR1 SGHNT and CDR2 YYREEE (reference sequence). This CDR3 has 13 amino acids. The V and J ends lost 4 bases and 4 bases, in that order; junction bases with no gene match: 4. DNA of the CDR3: TGTGCCAGCAGCACCGGGACAGCCTATGGCTACACCTTC. Translating it yields CASSTGTAYGYTF.

CDR3: CASSVWEGPYNEQFF. CDR3 nucleotides: TGTGCCAGCAGCGTCTGGGAGGGCCCATACAATGAGCAGTTCTTC. V and J are TRBV9 and TRBJ2-1; TRBD2 agrees at 7 bases. V shed 2 bases and J 4 bases; nucleotides not matched to a gene: 6. The CDR3 spans 15 residues. Germline CDR1 reads SGDLS; CDR2 reads YYNGEE.